This paragraph covers one T cell receptor (beta chain) sequence. What it recognizes is unknown. The data are from a study of response to subunit inactivated influenza vaccine. Study-level findings and limits: Each seasonal influenza vaccination, the authors suggested, recruits few new T cells.

In germline, CDR1 is SEHNR, CDR2 FQNEAQ (reference sequence). CDR3 size: 11 residues. V lost 7 bases and J lost 8, with 11 bases in between. A single record per CDR3 protein comes from TCRdb applying MiXCR to the RT-PCR reads. Of 750,000 to 850,000 distinct CDR3 sequences detected, about 18% appear once; the ten largest clones hold about a tenth. The chain is built from TRBV7-9 and TRBJ1-1, with D possibly being TRBD1 (6 bases). Here the sequenced sample was PBMCs from blood, taken around 5 days after vaccination. The TCR sequence derives from a man aged 45 to 65 who received an inactivated influenza vaccine. CDR3 coding DNA: TGTGCCAGCACCCCACAGGGAGAAGCTTTCTTT. Translated: CASTPQGEAFF.